This T cell receptor beta chain is drawn from a study of T cell responses to AZD1222 COVID-19 vaccine. Study as a whole: Recipients boosted at about 4 weeks or about 12 weeks are pooled.

J lost 1 base, V lost 8 bases, and 14 bases had no gene match. Per germline, CDR1 LNHDA and CDR2 SQIVND (reference sequence). The CDR3 loop spans 17 amino acids. The protocol was immunoSEQ multiplex PCR, while the TCRdb copy is restricted to in-frame clones and leaves out a portion. Among 150,000 or so clones listed, 80% to 90% were seen once. Regarding the study as a whole: Dominant at 160-218 and 743-854, vaccine-associated CD4 TCRs also spanned spike. Only 5 or 6 people who got AZD1222 tested seropositive at baseline. White British people made up most donors, females outnumbered males, and clonal diversity was possibly underestimated.

As for this clone: Its antigen remains unidentified.

The TCR was taken from an adult in good health. This chain uses TRBV19 with TRBJ2-7; 10 bases align to TRBD2. This sample comprised peripheral blood, obtained on day 0 of AZD1222 vaccination. The CDR3 DNA sequence: TGTGCCAGTCGACTAGCGGGTTCCCCGGGCTTATCCTACGAGCAGTACTTC. Protein: CASRLAGSPGLSYEQYF.